This entry is about one T cell receptor beta chain. This entry is derived from a study of blood T cell repertoires in COVID-19. Study context: From the United States, Italy and Spain came samples of acute and convalescent COVID-19. PBMCs, B-cell-depleted T cells, or T cells provided the cDNA or gDNA that made up the material.

Trimming left V 5 bases short and J 3 bases short, with 7 bases between. The CDR3 runs 12 residues. Germline V CDR1 and CDR2: MNHEY, SVGAGI. Original processing notes: Scientists estimated how many nucleated cells there were by amplifying reference gene primers. Sequencing used immunoSEQ multiplex PCR; TCRdb keeps in-frame clones, though not all of them. V and J calls and clone size follow that table, whereas D and trimming were derived from the DNA. The sample holds nearly 95,000 clones, 90% seen once. The V gene is TRBV6-5, the J gene TRBJ1-2, with a possible D match to TRBD1 (6 bases). The sequencing input was peripheral blood. The receptor's source is a human donor with active COVID-19. The donor label of this sample is uncertain. The CDR3 nucleotides are TGTGCCAGCAGTACAGGGTACTATGGCTACACCTTC. Protein sequence: CASSTGYYGYTF.